This T cell receptor beta chain was captured in a study of T cell changes during pregnancy in multiple sclerosis (dated by TCRdb to between 2019 and 2020). In the study overall: In women with multiple sclerosis, the researchers looked at how the T cell repertoire shifted as pregnancy progressed.

A word on this clone: What antigen it recognizes has not been identified. The junction departs from germline at one end; a sequencing error may be responsible.

The CDR3 has 16 amino acids, counting the end cysteine and phenylalanine. The DNA shown is the 48-base CDR3, in frame from base 1. The germline V gene sets CDR1 to LGHNA and CDR2 to YNFKEQ. Preparation of the library involved the immunoSEQ multiplex PCR assay. This is the immuneACCESS table as TCRdb keeps it, with only in-frame sequences that have V and J called. A part of the clones is gone; compared with another copy, unresolved V genes explain less than half, and the rest is unexplained. Across this sample there are about 35,000 clones, with roughly 90% seen only once. 0.78% of the sample is taken by the ten largest.

The TCR was taken from a female donor in good health, enrolled as a control in a pregnancy study. The specimen comprised CD4+ T cells from peripheral blood mononuclear cells, sampled after pregnancy. The chain links TRBV4-2 with TRBJ2-6, with a tentative D call of TRBD1 or TRBD2, each matching 5 bases. The DNA reads as follows: TGTGCCAGCAGCAAAGAGGGGCCTACTGGGGCCAACGTCCTGACTTTC. The resulting protein is CASSKEGPTGANVLTF.